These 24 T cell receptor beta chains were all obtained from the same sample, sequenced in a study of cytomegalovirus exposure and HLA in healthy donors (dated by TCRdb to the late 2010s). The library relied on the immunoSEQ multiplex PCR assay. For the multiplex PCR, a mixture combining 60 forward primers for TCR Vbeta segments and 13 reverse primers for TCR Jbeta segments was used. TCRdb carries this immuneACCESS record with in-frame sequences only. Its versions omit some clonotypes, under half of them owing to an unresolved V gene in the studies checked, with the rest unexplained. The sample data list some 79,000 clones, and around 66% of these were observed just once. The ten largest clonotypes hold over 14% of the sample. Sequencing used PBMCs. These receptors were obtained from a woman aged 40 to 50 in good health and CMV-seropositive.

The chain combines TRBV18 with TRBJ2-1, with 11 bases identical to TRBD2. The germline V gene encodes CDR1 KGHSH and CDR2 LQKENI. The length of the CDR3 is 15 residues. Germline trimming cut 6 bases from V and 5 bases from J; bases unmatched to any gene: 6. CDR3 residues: CASSISGLADNEQFF. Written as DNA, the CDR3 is TGTGCCAGCTCGATTTCGGGACTAGCGGACAATGAGCAGTTCTTC.

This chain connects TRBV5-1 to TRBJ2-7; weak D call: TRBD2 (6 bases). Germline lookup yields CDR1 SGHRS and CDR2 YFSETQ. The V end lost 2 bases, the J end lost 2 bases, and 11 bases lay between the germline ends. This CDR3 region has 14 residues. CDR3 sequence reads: CASSLFSGTYEQYF. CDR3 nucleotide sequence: TGCGCCAGCAGCTTATTTAGCGGAACCTACGAGCAGTACTTC.

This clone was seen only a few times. The CDR3 DNA is TGTGCCAGCAGACAGTCGTTCTCTGGAAACACCATATATTTT. Residues: CASRQSFSGNTIYF. The V and J genes are TRBV6-5 and TRBJ1-3, with D hard to call. The CDR3 has 14 residues. From germline, CDR1 is MNHEY and CDR2 SVGAGI. V was trimmed by 6 bases and J by 0 bases, leaving 9 bases between them.

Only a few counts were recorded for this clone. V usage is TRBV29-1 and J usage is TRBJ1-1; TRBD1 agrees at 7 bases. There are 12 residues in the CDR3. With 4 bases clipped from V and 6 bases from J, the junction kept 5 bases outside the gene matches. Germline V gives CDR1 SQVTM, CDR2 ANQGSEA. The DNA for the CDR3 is TGCAGCGTTGTACAGGGGTTCCCTGAAGCTTTCTTT. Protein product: CSVVQGFPEAFF.

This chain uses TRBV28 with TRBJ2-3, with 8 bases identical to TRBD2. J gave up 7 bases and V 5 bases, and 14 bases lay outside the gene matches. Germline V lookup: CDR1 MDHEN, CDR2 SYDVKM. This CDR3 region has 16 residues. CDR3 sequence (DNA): TGTGCCAGCAGTCAATCCCTCAGCGGGAGTGGGTATACGCAGTATTTT. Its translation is CASSQSLSGSGYTQYF. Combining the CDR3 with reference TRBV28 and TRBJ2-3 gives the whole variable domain DVKVTQSSRYLVKRTGEKVFLECVQDMDHENMFWYRQDPGLGLRLIYFSYDVKMKEKGDIPEGYSVSREKKERFSLILESASTNQTSMYLCASSQSLSGSGYTQYFGPGTRLTVL.

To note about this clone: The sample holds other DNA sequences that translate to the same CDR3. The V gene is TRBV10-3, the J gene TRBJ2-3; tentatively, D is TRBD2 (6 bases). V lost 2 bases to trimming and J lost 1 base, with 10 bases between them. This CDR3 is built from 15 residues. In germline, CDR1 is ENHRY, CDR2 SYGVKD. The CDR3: CAISERTGGTDTQYF. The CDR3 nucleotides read TGTGCCATCAGTGAGCGGACGGGGGGCACAGATACGCAGTATTTT.

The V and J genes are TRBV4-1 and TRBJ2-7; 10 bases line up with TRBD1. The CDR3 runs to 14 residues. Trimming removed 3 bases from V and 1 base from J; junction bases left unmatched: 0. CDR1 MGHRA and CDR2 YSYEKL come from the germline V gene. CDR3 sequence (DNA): TGCGCCAGCAGCCAGGGACAGGGGTCCTACGAGCAGTACTTC. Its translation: CASSQGQGSYEQYF.

For the CDR3, the DNA is TGTGCCAGCAGCTCCCCGGGGCGGTGGACAGGGGTTCGCGACACTGAAGCTTTCTTT. Translated, it gives CASSSPGRWTGVRDTEAFF. This chain links TRBV5-6 with TRBJ1-1; 9 bases agree with TRBD1. Germline V gives CDR1 SGHDT, CDR2 YYEEEE. This CDR3 is 19 amino acids long. The trim removed 3 bases at V and 3 bases at J, leaving 18 bases unmatched.

CDR3 nucleotide sequence: TGCAGTGCTAAGGGGGCGCGAACGCAGTATTTT. This codes for CSAKGARTQYF. V usage is TRBV20-1 and J usage is TRBJ2-3; the match to TRBD1 covers 7 bases. CDR3 length: 11 amino acids. The junction had 4 bases not matched to a gene; V was cut back by 4 bases and J by 9 bases. Germline-derived CDR1 and CDR2 are DFQATT and SNEGSKA (reference sequence).

The DNA for the CDR3 is TGTGCCAGCAGCGTAGATTGGCTAGCGGGGATGAATGAGCAGTTCTTC. This translates into CASSVDWLAGMNEQFF. J is TRBJ2-1 and V is TRBV9; TRBD2 matches 9 bases. The trim removed 0 bases at V and 7 bases at J, leaving 8 bases unmatched. This CDR3 region has 16 residues. In germline, CDR1 is SGDLS, CDR2 YYNGEE.

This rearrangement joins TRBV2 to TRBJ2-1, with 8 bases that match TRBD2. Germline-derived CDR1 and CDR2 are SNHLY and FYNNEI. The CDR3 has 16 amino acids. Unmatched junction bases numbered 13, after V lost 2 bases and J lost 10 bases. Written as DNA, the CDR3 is TGTGCCAGCAGTGAACCCCCGGGACTAGGCTTCTCGGAGCAGTTCTTC. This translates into CASSEPPGLGFSEQFF.

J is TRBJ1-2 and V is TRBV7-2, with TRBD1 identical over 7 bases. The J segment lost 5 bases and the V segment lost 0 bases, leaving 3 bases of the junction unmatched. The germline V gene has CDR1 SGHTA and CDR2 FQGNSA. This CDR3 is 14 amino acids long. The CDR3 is CASSLAEGAYGYTF. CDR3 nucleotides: TGTGCCAGCAGCTTAGCGGAGGGGGCGTATGGCTACACCTTC. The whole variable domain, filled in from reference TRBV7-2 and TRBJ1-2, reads GAGVSQSPSNKVTEKGKDVELRCDPISGHTALYWYRQSLGQGLEFLIYFQGNSAPDKSGLPSDRFSAERTGGSVSTLTIQRTQQEDSAVYLCASSLAEGAYGYTFGSGTRLTVV.

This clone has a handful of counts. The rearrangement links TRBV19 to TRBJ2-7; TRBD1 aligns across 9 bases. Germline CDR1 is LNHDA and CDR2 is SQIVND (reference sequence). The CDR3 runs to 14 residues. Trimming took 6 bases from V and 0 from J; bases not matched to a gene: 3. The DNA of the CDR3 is TGTGCCAGTAGGGGACAGGGCAGCTCCTACGAGCAGTACTTC. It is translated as CASRGQGSSYEQYF.

The CDR3 DNA reads as TGTGCCAGCACCGACAGGGCAGATGAAAAACTGTTTTTT. Its translation is CASTDRADEKLFF. The V and J genes are TRBV7-9 and TRBJ1-4, with 7 bases fitting TRBD1. The J segment lost 6 bases and the V segment lost 7 bases, leaving 5 bases of the junction unmatched. CDR1 is SEHNR, CDR2 FQNEAQ, per germline (reference sequence). This CDR3 has 13 amino acids.

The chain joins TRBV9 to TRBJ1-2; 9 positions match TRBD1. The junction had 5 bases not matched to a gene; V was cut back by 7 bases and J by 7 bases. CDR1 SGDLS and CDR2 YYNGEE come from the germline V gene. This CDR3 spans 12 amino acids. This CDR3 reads CASWTGESGYTF. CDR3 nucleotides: TGTGCCAGCTGGACAGGGGAGAGTGGCTACACCTTC. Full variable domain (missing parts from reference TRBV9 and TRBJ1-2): DSGVTQTPKHLITATGQRVTLRCSPRSGDLSVYWYQQSLDQGLQFLIQYYNGEERAKGNILERFSAQQFPDLHSELNLSSLELGDSALYFCASWTGESGYTFGSGTRLTVV.

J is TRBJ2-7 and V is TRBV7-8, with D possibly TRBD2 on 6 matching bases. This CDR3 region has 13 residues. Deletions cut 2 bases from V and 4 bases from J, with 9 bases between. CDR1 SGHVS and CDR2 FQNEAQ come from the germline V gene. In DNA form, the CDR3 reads TGTGCCAGCAGCTTACCGAGCGGGTACGAGCAGTACTTC. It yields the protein CASSLPSGYEQYF.

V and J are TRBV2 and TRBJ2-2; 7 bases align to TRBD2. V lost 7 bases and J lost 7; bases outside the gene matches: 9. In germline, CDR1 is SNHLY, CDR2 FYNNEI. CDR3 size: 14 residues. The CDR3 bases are TGTGCCAGCAATCCCTGGGGGGGTGGCGGGGAGCTGTTTTTT. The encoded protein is CASNPWGGGGELFF.

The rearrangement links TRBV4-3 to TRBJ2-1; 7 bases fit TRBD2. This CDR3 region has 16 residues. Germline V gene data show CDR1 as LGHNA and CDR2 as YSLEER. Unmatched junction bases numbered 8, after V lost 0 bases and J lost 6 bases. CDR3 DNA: TGCGCCAGCAGCCAAGATGGTCCTAGCGGACGCAATGAGCAGTTCTTC. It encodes CASSQDGPSGRNEQFF.

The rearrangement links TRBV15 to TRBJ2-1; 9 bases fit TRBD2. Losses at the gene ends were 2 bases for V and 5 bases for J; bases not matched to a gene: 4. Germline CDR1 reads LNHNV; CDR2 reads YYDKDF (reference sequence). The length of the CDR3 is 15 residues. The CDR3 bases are TGTGCCACCAGCAGATCGAGACTAGCGGACAATGAGCAGTTCTTC. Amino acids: CATSRSRLADNEQFF. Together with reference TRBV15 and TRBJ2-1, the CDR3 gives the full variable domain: DAMVIQNPRYQVTQFGKPVTLSCSQTLNHNVMYWYQQKSSQAPKLLFHYYDKDFNNEADTPDNFQSRRPNTSFCFLDIRSPGLGDTAMYLCATSRSRLADNEQFFGPGTRLTVL.

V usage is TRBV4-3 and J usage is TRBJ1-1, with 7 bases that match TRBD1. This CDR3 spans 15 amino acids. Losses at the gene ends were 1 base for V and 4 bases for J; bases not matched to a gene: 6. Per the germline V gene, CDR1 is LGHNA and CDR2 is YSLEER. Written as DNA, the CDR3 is TGCGCCAGCAGCCAAGGGAGACAGGGTAGCACTGAAGCTTTCTTT. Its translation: CASSQGRQGSTEAFF.

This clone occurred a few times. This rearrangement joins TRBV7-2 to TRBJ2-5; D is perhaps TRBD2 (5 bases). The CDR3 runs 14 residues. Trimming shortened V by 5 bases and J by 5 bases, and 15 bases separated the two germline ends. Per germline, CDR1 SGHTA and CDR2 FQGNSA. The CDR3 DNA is TGTGCCAGCAGCAGAGGGAGCGTTGGGGAGACCCAGTACTTC. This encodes CASSRGSVGETQYF.

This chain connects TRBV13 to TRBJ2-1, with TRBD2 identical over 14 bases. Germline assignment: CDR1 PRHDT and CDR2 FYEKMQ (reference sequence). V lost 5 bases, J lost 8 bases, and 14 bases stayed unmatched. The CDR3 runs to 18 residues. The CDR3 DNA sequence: TGTGCCAGCAGCCCCCTCGGGACTAGCGGGAGTGGGTGGGATGAGCAGTTCTTC. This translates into CASSPLGTSGSGWDEQFF.

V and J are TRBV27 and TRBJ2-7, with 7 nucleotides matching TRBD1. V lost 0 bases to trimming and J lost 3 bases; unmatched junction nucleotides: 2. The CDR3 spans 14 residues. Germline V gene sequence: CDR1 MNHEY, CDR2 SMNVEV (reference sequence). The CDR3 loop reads CASSLSAGGYEQYF. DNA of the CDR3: TGTGCCAGCAGTTTATCGGCAGGGGGCTACGAGCAGTACTTC.

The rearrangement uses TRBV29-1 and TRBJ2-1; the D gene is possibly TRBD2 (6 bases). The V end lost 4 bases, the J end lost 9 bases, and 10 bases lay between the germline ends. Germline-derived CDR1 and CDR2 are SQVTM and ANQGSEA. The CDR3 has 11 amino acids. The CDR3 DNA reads TGCAGCGTTGGCCAGCGGGCTGAGCAGTTCTTC. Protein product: CSVGQRAEQFF.